The TCR beta chain described here comes from a study of cytomegalovirus exposure and HLA in healthy donors. General study results and limits: Cytomegalovirus status was reportedly diagnosed by the classifier with high sensitivity and specificity. A few of the chains that were CMV-associated were confirmed in vitro to be specific for CMV antigens. First-cohort TCR clusters were later found to tend to co-occur in the 120 or so validation repertoires.

Some clones are missing from TCRdb's copy, which holds only in-frame ones; the method was immunoSEQ multiplex PCR. The repertoire holds 100,000 to 150,000 clones, roughly 87% seen once, with 0.95% to 1.5% in the top ten. From germline, CDR1 is MNHNS and CDR2 SASEGT. The CDR3 spans 15 residues. Germline trimming cut 3 bases from V and 3 bases from J; bases unmatched to any gene: 5. This clone was observed a single time. What it binds is unknown. The origin of this receptor is a woman under 30 in good health and CMV-seronegative. This chain uses TRBV6-1 with TRBJ1-5; 7 nucleotides agree with TRBD1. Sequencing was done on a sample of PBMCs. CDR3 residues: CASSDRDSYNQPQHF. The CDR3 DNA reads as TGTGCCAGCAGTGACCGGGACAGCTACAATCAGCCCCAGCATTTT.